A single sample gave rise to the 9 T cell receptor beta chains below, sequenced in a study of shared clonotypes between healthy human individuals. CD8 cells regarded as naive lacked CD45RO, were positively chosen for CCR7, and omitted terminally differentiated effector memory CD45RA+ cells. The protocol was immunoSEQ multiplex PCR, while the TCRdb copy is restricted to in-frame clones and leaves out a portion. The table includes millions of clones, around 93% detected once. The source material was naive CD8+ T cells from PBMCs. The receptors were sampled from a man aged 18-30 years in good health. Some clones in this sample may be carry-over from other donors' samples.

The CDR3 here is CASSLAPTGPNTGELFF. CDR3 coding DNA: TGTGCCAGCAGCTTAGCGCCGACGGGGCCGAACACCGGGGAGCTGTTTTTT. This rearrangement joins TRBV7-9 to TRBJ2-2; D is perhaps TRBD1 or TRBD2 (5 bases each). CDR1 and CDR2 from the germline V gene are SEHNR and FQNEAQ (reference sequence). Trimming cost V 0 bases and J 0 bases, with 11 bases left between them. This CDR3 has 17 residues.

The genes are TRBV5-1 and TRBJ2-7, with TRBD1 matching over 7 bases. J gave up 1 base and V 4 bases, and 8 bases lay outside the gene matches. From germline, CDR1 is SGHRS and CDR2 YFSETQ. This CDR3 region has 15 residues. CDR3 region: CASSPRDRLSYEQYF. CDR3 sequence (DNA): TGCGCCAGCAGCCCGAGGGACAGACTGTCCTACGAGCAGTACTTC.

The rearrangement joins TRBV28 to TRBJ2-2, with D perhaps matching TRBD1 (5 bases). CDR1 is MDHEN and CDR2 is SYDVKM in the germline V gene. V was cut by 4 bases and J by 1 base, with 16 bases left in between. This CDR3 is built from 17 residues. The CDR3 DNA follows: TGTGCCAGCAGTTCCGACAGCCGAACATTGAACACCGGGGAGCTGTTTTTT. Protein: CASSSDSRTLNTGELFF. Looking up the rest from reference TRBV28 and TRBJ2-2 gives the full variable domain: DVKVTQSSRYLVKRTGEKVFLECVQDMDHENMFWYRQDPGLGLRLIYFSYDVKMKEKGDIPEGYSVSREKKERFSLILESASTNQTSMYLCASSSDSRTLNTGELFFGEGSRLTVL.

J is TRBJ2-5 and V is TRBV7-7, with a possible D match to TRBD2 (6 bases). Germline assignment: CDR1 SSHAT and CDR2 FNYEAQ (reference sequence). The CDR3 totals 15 residues. V lost 5 bases to trimming and J lost 2 bases, with 15 bases between them. In DNA form, the CDR3 reads TGTGCCAGCAGCCGATCGGGACTGGAACAAGAGACCCAGTACTTC. Encoded protein: CASSRSGLEQETQYF.

This sequence joins TRBV28 and TRBJ2-1; D may be TRBD2 (6 bases). Germline V gives CDR1 MDHEN, CDR2 SYDVKM. V was clipped by 6 bases and J by 4 bases, with 10 bases between them. The CDR3 contains 13 residues. The CDR3 is CASSRDFYNEQFF. CDR3 in DNA: TGTGCCAGCAGCCGGGACTTTTACAATGAGCAGTTCTTC.

This chain links TRBV29-1 with TRBJ2-2; possibly TRBD2 for D (5 bases). The germline V and J ends were trimmed by 1 base and 1 base, with 7 bases remaining between them. CDR1 is SQVTM, CDR2 ANQGSEA, per germline. The CDR3 loop spans 14 amino acids. The CDR3 reads CSVEVRGNTGELFF. In DNA form, the CDR3 reads TGCAGCGTTGAAGTTCGGGGGAACACCGGGGAGCTGTTTTTT.

The rearrangement uses TRBV11-2 and TRBJ2-7; D is perhaps TRBD2 (6 bases). This CDR3 spans 15 amino acids. From germline, CDR1 is SGHAT and CDR2 FQNNGV. V lost 1 base to trimming and J lost 4 bases, with 14 bases between them. The CDR3: CASSLGTTIKYEQYF. As DNA, the CDR3 is TGTGCCAGCAGCTTAGGGACTACAATTAAATACGAGCAGTACTTC.

The V call is TRBV29-1, the J call TRBJ1-1; D ambiguous. Germline assignment: CDR1 SQVTM and CDR2 ANQGSEA. This CDR3 comprises 12 residues. V lost 7 bases and J 4 bases, leaving 13 bases between the germline ends. This CDR3 reads CSAALGPTEAFF. DNA of the CDR3: TGCAGCGCGGCCTTGGGCCCCACTGAAGCTTTCTTT.

The chain has TRBV4-3 and TRBJ2-1, with no clear D. This CDR3 contains 15 residues. Per the germline V gene, CDR1 is LGHNA and CDR2 is YSLEER. V was clipped by 0 bases and J by 9 bases, with 15 bases between them. As DNA, the CDR3 is TGCGCCAGCAGCCAAGATTTGGGTAGTTCGGTTGAGCAGTTCTTC. It encodes CASSQDLGSSVEQFF.